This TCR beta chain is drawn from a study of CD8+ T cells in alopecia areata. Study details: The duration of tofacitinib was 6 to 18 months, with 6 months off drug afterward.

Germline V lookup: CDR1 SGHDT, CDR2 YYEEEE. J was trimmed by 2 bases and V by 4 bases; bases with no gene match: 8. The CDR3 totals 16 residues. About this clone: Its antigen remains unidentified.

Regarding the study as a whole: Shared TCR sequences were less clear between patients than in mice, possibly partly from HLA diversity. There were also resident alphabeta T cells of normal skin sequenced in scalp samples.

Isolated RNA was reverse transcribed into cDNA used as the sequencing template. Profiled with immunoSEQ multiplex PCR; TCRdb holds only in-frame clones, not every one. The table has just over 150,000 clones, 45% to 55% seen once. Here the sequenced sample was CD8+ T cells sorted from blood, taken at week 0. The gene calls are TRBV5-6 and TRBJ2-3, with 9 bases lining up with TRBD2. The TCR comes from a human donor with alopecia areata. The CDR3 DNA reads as TGTGCCAGCAGCCCCGGGACTAGCAGCAACACAGATACGCAGTATTTT. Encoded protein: CASSPGTSSNTDTQYF.